What follows are 28 T cell receptor beta chains derived from one specimen sequenced in a study of blood T cell repertoires in COVID-19. Data came from immunoSEQ multiplex PCR; TCRdb stores just in-frame clones and leaves some out. Of some 150,000 clones in the sample, more than 65% were seen once. Sequenced input: peripheral blood. The origin of the receptors is a man aged 55 to 70 with acute or convalescent COVID-19.

The chain combines TRBV21-1 with TRBJ2-6; the table's D call, TRBD2, has no DNA check behind it. TRBV21-1 is deemed a pseudogene. The CDR3 is made up of 21 amino acids. The CDR3 spells CASSKGVTSGTFSSGANVLTF. The CDR3 DNA reads as TGTGCCAGCAGCAAAGGGGTGACTAGCGGGACCTTCTCCTCTGGGGCCAACGTCCTGACTTTC.

This chain connects TRBV11-2 to TRBJ2-7; D might be TRBD2 (6 bases). The CDR3 loop spans 12 amino acids. V was cut by 6 bases and J by 6 bases, with 12 bases left in between. CDR1 and CDR2 from the germline V gene are SGHAT and FQNNGV. The CDR3 reads CASSPVEGEQYF. CDR3 coding DNA: TGTGCCAGCAGTCCAGTGGAGGGCGAGCAGTACTTC.

The CDR3 DNA sequence: TGTGCCACCAGCAGAGATGGGAGGTTTGCAGGGACCGGTGGCACCGGGGAGCTGTTTTTT. Its translation is CATSRDGRFAGTGGTGELFF. This chain joins TRBV15 and TRBJ2-2; tentatively, D is TRBD2 (6 bases). CDR1 is LNHNV and CDR2 is YYDKDF in the germline V gene (reference sequence). This CDR3 has 20 amino acids. V dropped 0 bases and J dropped 4 bases, with 24 bases sitting between them.

This chain uses TRBV27 with TRBJ2-3, with TRBD2 matching over 8 bases. The CDR3 length is 16 residues. V trimming: 1 base; J trimming: 12 bases; junction bases outside the gene matches: 15. CDR1 is MNHEY and CDR2 is SMNVEV in the germline V gene (reference sequence). Written as DNA, the CDR3 is TGTGCCAGCAGTTTATTAGCGGGATTGACAGATAGTACCCAGTATTTT. Encoded protein: CASSLLAGLTDSTQYF.

The table lists this clone with a few counts. CDR3 region: CASSEQSGIGNQPQHF. CDR3 nucleotide sequence: TGTGCCAGCAGTGAACAAAGCGGAATCGGCAATCAGCCCCAGCATTTT. This chain connects TRBV6-1 to TRBJ1-5; no clear D. This CDR3 region has 16 residues. The V and J ends lost 2 bases and 2 bases respectively, with 13 bases between them. Germline CDR1 reads MNHNS; CDR2 reads SASEGT.

The rearrangement uses TRBV11-3 and TRBJ2-1; 7 bases match TRBD2. Per the germline V gene, CDR1 is SGHNT and CDR2 is YENEEA. CDR3 size: 15 residues. Trimming removed 0 bases from V and 9 bases from J; junction bases left unmatched: 8. CDR3 protein: CASSLDGAGAVEQFF. The CDR3, as DNA: TGTGCCAGCAGCTTAGATGGGGCGGGAGCGGTTGAGCAGTTCTTC.

The J gene is TRBJ2-1, the V gene TRBV5-1, with 7 bases matching TRBD2. The CDR3 is 15 residues long. The J segment lost 6 bases and the V segment lost 3 bases, leaving 9 bases of the junction unmatched. The germline V gene has CDR1 SGHRS and CDR2 YFSETQ. The CDR3 DNA is TGCGCCAGCAGCTCCACTAGCGAGGTGGTCAATGAGCAGTTCTTC. Translation: CASSSTSEVVNEQFF.

This clone was recorded only once. J is TRBJ1-4 and V is TRBV10-3; TRBD1 agrees at 7 bases. Germline lookup yields CDR1 ENHRY and CDR2 SYGVKD. Losses at the gene ends were 1 base for V and 5 bases for J; bases not matched to a gene: 4. This CDR3 spans 15 amino acids. For the CDR3, the DNA is TGTGCCATCAGTGAGTTGCAGACAGGGAATGAAAAACTGTTTTTT. Translated: CAISELQTGNEKLFF.

V is TRBV30 and J is TRBJ2-3, with D possibly matching TRBD1 (6 bases). The CDR3 consists of 15 residues. From germline, CDR1 is GTSNPN and CDR2 SVGIG (reference sequence). V was clipped by 0 bases and J by 2 bases, with 12 bases between them. The CDR3 spells CAWSVQGGNTDTQYF. The CDR3 coding sequence is TGTGCCTGGAGTGTACAAGGGGGAAACACAGATACGCAGTATTTT.

This chain joins TRBV9 and TRBJ2-1; D perhaps matches TRBD2 (5 bases). The CDR3 is 12 residues long. The germline gives CDR1 SGDLS, CDR2 YYNGEE. V lost 0 bases and J lost 10, with 8 bases in between. This chain's CDR3 is CASSVAGSEQFF. DNA for the CDR3: TGTGCCAGCAGCGTAGCGGGGAGCGAGCAGTTCTTC.

V and J are TRBV9 and TRBJ2-3, with 7 bases lining up with TRBD2. With 0 bases clipped from V and 2 bases from J, the junction kept 6 bases outside the gene matches. The CDR3 length is 16 residues. Germline-derived CDR1 and CDR2 are SGDLS and YYNGEE. Here the CDR3 DNA reads TGTGCCAGCAGCGTAGAGCTAGCGGAACTCACAGATACGCAGTATTTT. It translates to CASSVELAELTDTQYF.

Points on this clone: This specimen includes other DNA sequences encoding the same CDR3. V is TRBV18 and J is TRBJ2-7; no clear D. The CDR3 spans 13 residues. The germline V gene encodes CDR1 KGHSH and CDR2 LQKENI. Trimming stripped 3 bases from V and 2 bases from J, with 8 bases between. The CDR3 loop reads CASSPGSTYEQYF. CDR3 nucleotides: TGTGCCAGCTCACCCGGGTCCACCTACGAGCAGTACTTC.

The V gene is TRBV29-1, the J gene TRBJ2-7; TRBD2 is a possible D gene (5 bases). V gave up 4 bases and J gave up 6 bases, with 13 bases separating them. Germline assignment: CDR1 SQVTM and CDR2 ANQGSEA. The CDR3 covers 12 residues. DNA of the CDR3: TGCAGCGTTGGAAGCGGAGCCAGCGAGCAGTACTTC. Its translation: CSVGSGASEQYF.

V is TRBV19 and J is TRBJ2-1; 13 bases line up with TRBD2. This CDR3 comprises 16 residues. V lost 5 bases to trimming and J lost 3 bases; unmatched junction nucleotides: 4. The germline V gene has CDR1 LNHDA and CDR2 SQIVND (reference sequence). The CDR3 here is CASSQTSGRFYNEQFF. DNA for the CDR3: TGTGCCAGTAGTCAGACTAGCGGGAGGTTCTACAATGAGCAGTTCTTC.

The table lists this clone with a count of one. V is TRBV4-1 and J is TRBJ2-1; no firm D call. This CDR3 is 13 amino acids long. Germline loops: CDR1 MGHRA, CDR2 YSYEKL. The ends were cut back, 6 bases at V and 6 bases at J, with 12 bases in the middle. The CDR3 region has the DNA TGCGCCAGCAGGCCTAGTGGCGTCAATGAGCAGTTCTTC. It is translated as CASRPSGVNEQFF.

V is TRBV9 and J is TRBJ1-2; D is unclear. This CDR3 region has 15 residues. Germline values: CDR1 SGDLS, CDR2 YYNGEE. With 0 bases removed from V and 4 bases from J, the gap between germline ends came to 13 bases. Here the CDR3 DNA reads TGTGCCAGCAGCGTAGCGCGGGGTAGCGGCTATGGCTACACCTTC. Protein: CASSVARGSGYGYTF.

This chain connects TRBV2 to TRBJ2-6, with 11 bases lining up with TRBD2. The V gene's germline CDR1 is SNHLY and CDR2 FYNNEI. This CDR3 is built from 18 residues. V trimming: 4 bases; J trimming: 4 bases; junction bases outside the gene matches: 9. The CDR3 region is CASSAELAGEGGANVLTF. The DNA for the CDR3 is TGTGCCAGCAGTGCGGAACTAGCGGGAGAAGGGGGGGCCAACGTCCTGACTTTC.

The table lists this clone with a count of one. The chain couples TRBV28 to TRBJ1-5; TRBD1 aligns across 9 bases. Germline CDR1 and CDR2: MDHEN and SYDVKM. The CDR3 has 13 residues. The V gene end was trimmed by 5 bases and the J gene end by 9 bases; junction bases not matched to a gene: 5. CDR3 nucleotides: TGTGCCAGCAGTCACAGGGGGCTTGGGCCCCAGCATTTT. Protein: CASSHRGLGPQHF.

The CDR3 protein is CASSLEGGIPGANVLTF. The CDR3 coding sequence is TGTGCCAGCAGCTTAGAAGGAGGGATCCCTGGGGCCAACGTCCTGACTTTC. The J gene is TRBJ2-6, the V gene TRBV11-2, with D maybe TRBD2 (6 bases). The germline gives CDR1 SGHAT, CDR2 FQNNGV. The CDR3 spans 17 residues. V lost 0 bases and J lost 2, with 11 bases in between.

The J gene is TRBJ2-3, the V gene TRBV5-1; 9 bases are a match to TRBD2. Germline V CDR1 and CDR2: SGHRS, YFSETQ. The V and J ends lost 1 base and 3 bases, in that order; junction bases with no gene match: 3. The length of the CDR3 is 15 residues. The CDR3 region has the DNA TGCGCCAGCAGCTTGAGTCTAGCGGGAACAGATACGCAGTATTTT. This codes for CASSLSLAGTDTQYF. Full variable domain (outside the CDR3, taken from reference TRBV5-1 and TRBJ2-3): KAGVTQTPRYLIKTRGQQVTLSCSPISGHRSVSWYQQTPGQGLQFLFEYFSETQRNKGNFPGRFSGRQFSNSRSEMNVSTLELGDSALYLCASSLSLAGTDTQYFGPGTRLTVL.

J is TRBJ2-7 and V is TRBV2; D unclear. CDR1 and CDR2 (germline): SNHLY, FYNNEI. The CDR3 spans 14 residues. V was clipped by 5 bases and J by 0 bases, with 11 bases between them. CDR3 bases: TGTGCCAGCAGTCGTTCGAGTTACTCCTACGAGCAGTACTTC. This translates into CASSRSSYSYEQYF.

The chain employs TRBV12-3 or TRBV12-4 and TRBJ2-5, with a weak D call TRBD1 (5 bases). V dropped 1 base and J dropped 6 bases, with 6 bases sitting between them. The CDR3 consists of 12 residues. CDR3 protein: CASSLGGQTQYF. CDR3 in DNA: TGTGCCAGCAGTTTAGGGGGCCAGACCCAGTACTTC.

At least ten counts were recorded for this clone. The chain joins TRBV10-1 to TRBJ2-7; weak D call: TRBD2 (6 bases). Per the germline V gene, CDR1 is WNHNN and CDR2 is SYGVQD (reference sequence). V lost 2 bases to trimming and J lost 7 bases, with 15 bases between them. The CDR3 runs to 14 residues. The DNA for the CDR3 is TGCGCCAGCAGTGAGGACCCGGGAGCACAGGAGCAGTACTTC. Translating gives CASSEDPGAQEQYF.

This clone came up once. The gene calls are TRBV2 and TRBJ1-3; 8 bases align to TRBD1. CDR1 is SNHLY and CDR2 is FYNNEI in the germline V gene. The V and J ends lost 7 bases and 0 bases, in that order; junction bases with no gene match: 5. The CDR3 length is 15 residues. The CDR3 is CASKGTGLSGNTIYF. CDR3 in DNA: TGTGCCAGCAAGGGGACAGGCCTCTCTGGAAACACCATATATTTT.

The chain carries TRBV5-1 and TRBJ1-1; D gene unclear. The germline V gene has CDR1 SGHRS and CDR2 YFSETQ. This CDR3 comprises 14 residues. The V end lost 0 bases, the J end lost 4 bases, and 10 bases lay between the germline ends. Here the CDR3 reads CASSLGEGGTEAFF. For the CDR3, the DNA is TGCGCCAGCAGCTTGGGGGAGGGAGGCACTGAAGCTTTCTTT.

This clone was counted once. V is TRBV5-1 and J is TRBJ2-1; 8 bases are shared with TRBD1. The V and J ends lost 6 bases and 8 bases, in that order; junction bases with no gene match: 13. CDR3 length: 15 residues. In germline, CDR1 is SGHRS, CDR2 YFSETQ. The CDR3 reads CASTINPGQADEQFF. The CDR3 DNA reads TGCGCCAGCACCATCAATCCGGGACAGGCGGATGAGCAGTTCTTC.

The J gene is TRBJ1-1, the V gene TRBV28; D is undetermined. CDR3 size: 15 residues. Deletions cut 6 bases from V and 1 base from J, with 15 bases between. The germline gives CDR1 MDHEN, CDR2 SYDVKM. CDR3 protein: CASRVTGLTNTEAFF. The CDR3 DNA sequence: TGTGCCAGCAGGGTTACCGGACTTACGAACACTGAAGCTTTCTTT. Based on the CDR3 plus reference TRBV28 and TRBJ1-1, the full variable domain is DVKVTQSSRYLVKRTGEKVFLECVQDMDHENMFWYRQDPGLGLRLIYFSYDVKMKEKGDIPEGYSVSREKKERFSLILESASTNQTSMYLCASRVTGLTNTEAFFGQGTRLTVV.

The chain links TRBV18 to TRBJ2-5, with a possible D match to TRBD2 (5 bases). The germline CDR1 and CDR2 sequences are KGHSH and LQKENI. V shed 3 bases and J shed 1 base, with 6 bases lying between them. This CDR3 contains 13 residues. CDR3 protein: CASSPGGQETQYF. The CDR3 nucleotides are TGTGCCAGCTCACCTGGAGGCCAAGAGACCCAGTACTTC.